Listed below are T cell receptor beta chains from one sample, sequenced in a study of shared clonotypes between healthy human individuals. The assay was immunoSEQ multiplex PCR, and TCRdb's table has in-frame clones only and misses some. This table has more than 2 million clones, 85% to 95% appearing once. Material for sequencing was naive CD4+ T cells sorted from blood. The receptors were gathered from a man in his late teens or twenties in good health. CDR3s include the opening cysteine and the closing phenylalanine or tryptophan. D genes are given only for firm matches. Only some rows state a clone size, as once, few, many or a class for expanded clones.

clone size	J gene	D gene	V gene	CDR3 protein	CDR3 DNA
.	TRBJ2-1	TRBD1	TRBV6-1	CASSELGRGPEQFF	TGTGCCAGCAGTGAATTAGGCAGGGGGCCTGAGCAGTTCTTC
.	TRBJ1-1	.	TRBV28	CASTWIGTEAFF	TGTGCCAGCACCTGGATCGGCACTGAAGCTTTCTTT
.	TRBJ1-1	TRBD1	TRBV6-5	CASRDRGSEAFF	TGTGCCAGCAGAGACAGGGGTTCTGAAGCTTTCTTT
.	TRBJ1-2	.	TRBV19	CASNSQGRDGYTF	TGTGCCAGTAACTCCCAGGGGCGGGATGGCTACACCTTC
once	TRBJ1-3	.	TRBV5-4	CASSSPGQSSSGNTIYF	TGTGCCAGCAGCTCTCCGGGACAAAGCAGCTCTGGAAACACCATATATTTT
.	TRBJ2-3	.	TRBV9	CASSPAPGTDTQYF	TGTGCCAGCAGTCCGGCGCCTGGCACAGATACGCAGTATTTT
.	TRBJ1-1	.	TRBV28	CASSFRREAFF	TGTGCCAGCAGTTTTCGAAGGGAAGCTTTCTTT
many	TRBJ1-1	.	TRBV2	CASSERANTEAFF	TGTGCCAGCAGTGAACGAGCGAACACTGAAGCTTTCTTT
once	TRBJ2-2	.	TRBV5-6	CASSGRQTHYTGELFF	TGTGCCAGCAGCGGAAGGCAGACACACTACACCGGGGAGCTGTTTTTT
.	TRBJ2-1	.	TRBV5-4	CASSSRGTIYNEQFF	TGTGCCAGCAGCTCCCGAGGGACCATCTACAATGAGCAGTTCTTC
.	TRBJ1-6	.	TRBV4-1	CASTPDGYNSPLHF	TGCGCCAGCACCCCGGACGGGTATAATTCACCCCTCCACTTT
few	TRBJ1-6	TRBD1	TRBV30	CAWVGTGRSPLHF	TGTGCCTGGGTGGGGACAGGGCGTTCACCCCTCCACTTT
few	TRBJ1-5	.	TRBV6-1	CASSGQGLLSNQPQHF	TGTGCCAGCAGTGGGCAGGGTCTCCTTAGCAATCAGCCCCAGCATTTT
.	TRBJ2-3	TRBD1	TRBV7-3	CASSLTGDRGDTQYF	TGTGCCAGCAGCTTAACCGGGGACAGGGGAGATACGCAGTATTTT
.	TRBJ2-1	TRBD1	TRBV28	CASSSKGQGAGEQFF	TGTGCCAGCAGTTCCAAGGGACAGGGGGCTGGTGAGCAGTTCTTC